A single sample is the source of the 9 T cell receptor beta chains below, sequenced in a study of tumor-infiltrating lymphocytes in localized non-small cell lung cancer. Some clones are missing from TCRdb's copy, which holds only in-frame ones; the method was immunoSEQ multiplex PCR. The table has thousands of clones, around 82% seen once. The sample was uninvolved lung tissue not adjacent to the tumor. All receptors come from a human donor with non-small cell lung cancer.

CDR3 sequence reads: CASSLGGTGANVLTF. CDR3 nucleotide sequence: TGTGCCAGCAGCTTGGGGGGTACCGGGGCCAACGTCCTGACTTTC. The chain uses TRBV7-2 and TRBJ2-6, with D tentatively TRBD2 (6 bases). V gave up 3 bases and J gave up 4 bases, with 10 bases separating them. This CDR3 is 15 amino acids long. From germline, CDR1 is SGHTA and CDR2 FQGNSA.

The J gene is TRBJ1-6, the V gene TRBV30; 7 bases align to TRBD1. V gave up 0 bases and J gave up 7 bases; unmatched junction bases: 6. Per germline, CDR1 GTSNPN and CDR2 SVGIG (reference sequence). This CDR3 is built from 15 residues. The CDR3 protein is CAWSVVARGNSPLHF. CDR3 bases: TGTGCCTGGAGTGTGGTGGCCAGGGGGAATTCACCCCTCCACTTT.

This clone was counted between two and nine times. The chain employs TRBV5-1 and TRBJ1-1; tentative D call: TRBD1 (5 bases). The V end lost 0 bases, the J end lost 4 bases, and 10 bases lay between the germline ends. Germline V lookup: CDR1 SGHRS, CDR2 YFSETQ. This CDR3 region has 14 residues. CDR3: CASSLVGAGTEAFF. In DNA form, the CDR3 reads TGCGCCAGCAGCTTGGTAGGGGCGGGCACTGAAGCTTTCTTT.

The CDR3 DNA is TGTGCCAGCAGCTTAAGTTACTACACTGAAGCTTTCTTT. This gives the protein CASSLSYYTEAFF. The chain has TRBV7-9 and TRBJ1-1; no firm D call. The CDR3 extends over 13 amino acids. Germline V CDR1 and CDR2: SEHNR, FQNEAQ (reference sequence). Trimming removed 2 bases from V and 3 bases from J, with 7 bases in between.

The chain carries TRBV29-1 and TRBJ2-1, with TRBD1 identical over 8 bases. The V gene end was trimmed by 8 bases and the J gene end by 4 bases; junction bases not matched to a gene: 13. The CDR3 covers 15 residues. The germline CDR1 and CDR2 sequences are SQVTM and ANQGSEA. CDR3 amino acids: CSTSQGAVGYNEQFF. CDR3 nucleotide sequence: TGCAGCACCTCCCAGGGGGCCGTGGGATACAATGAGCAGTTCTTC.

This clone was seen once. This CDR3 is CASRLEEAGGRKFF. CDR3 nucleotides: TGTGCCAGCAGACTGGAAGAAGCGGGGGGGCGGAAGTTCTTC. This chain connects TRBV2 to TRBJ2-1, with 10 bases aligning to TRBD2. This CDR3 spans 14 amino acids. Looked up from germline, CDR1 is SNHLY and CDR2 is FYNNEI. The trim removed 6 bases at V and 14 bases at J, leaving 13 bases unmatched. The complete variable domain, with remaining parts taken from reference TRBV2 and TRBJ2-1, reads EPEVTQTPSHQVTQMGQEVILRCVPISNHLYFYWYRQILGQKVEFLVSFYNNEISEKSEIFDDQFSVERPDGSNFTLKIRSTKLEDSAMYFCASRLEEAGGRKFFGPGTRLTVL.

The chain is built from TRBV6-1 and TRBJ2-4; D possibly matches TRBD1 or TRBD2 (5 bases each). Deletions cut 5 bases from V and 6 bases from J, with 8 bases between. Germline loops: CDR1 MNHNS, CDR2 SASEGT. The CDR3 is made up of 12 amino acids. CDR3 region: CASSRDANIQYF. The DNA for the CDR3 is TGTGCCAGCAGTCGGGACGCAAACATTCAGTACTTC.

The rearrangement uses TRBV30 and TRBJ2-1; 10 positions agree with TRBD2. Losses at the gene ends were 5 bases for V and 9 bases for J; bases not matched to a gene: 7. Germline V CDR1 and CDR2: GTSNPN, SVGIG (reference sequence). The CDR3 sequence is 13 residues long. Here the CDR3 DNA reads TGTGCCTGGGAGGGCAGCGGGGGGGGTGAGCAGTTCTTC. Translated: CAWEGSGGGEQFF.

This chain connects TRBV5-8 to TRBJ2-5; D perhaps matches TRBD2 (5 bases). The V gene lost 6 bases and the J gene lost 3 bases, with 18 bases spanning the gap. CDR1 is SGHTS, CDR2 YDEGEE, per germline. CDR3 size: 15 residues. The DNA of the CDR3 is TGTGCCAGCACCCCGGGGAGAAGAGTTAAAGAGACCCAGTACTTC. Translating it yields CASTPGRRVKETQYF.